These 27 T cell receptor beta chains share one sample of origin, sequenced in a study of response to subunit inactivated influenza vaccine. TCRdb re-called the RT-PCR reads with MiXCR, one entry per CDR3 protein. The sample has about 540,000 distinct CDR3 sequences; approximately 20% are singletons. These data were also filed under a second study, of T cells expressing NK-cell markers. From that study: 5'RACE template switching built TCR beta cDNA with unique molecular identifiers.

The source material was CD4+ T cells sorted from PBMCs, sampled roughly 12 days after vaccination. The receptors were sampled from a man aged 45-65 years who received an inactivated influenza vaccine.

This clonotype has a handful of counts. The rearrangement joins TRBV7-9 to TRBJ2-7; 7 bases are a match to TRBD1. CDR3 size: 13 residues. V lost 5 bases and J lost 6; bases outside the gene matches: 7. CDR1 is SEHNR, CDR2 FQNEAQ, per germline (reference sequence). This CDR3 reads CASSIYTGVEQYF. CDR3 DNA: TGTGCCAGCAGCATCTATACAGGGGTCGAGCAGTACTTC.

The rearrangement uses TRBV7-2 and TRBJ1-2; 10 positions agree with TRBD1. V was clipped by 5 bases and J by 4 bases; unmatched bases: 10. CDR1 is SGHTA and CDR2 is FQGNSA in the germline V gene. There are 16 residues in the CDR3. The CDR3 DNA follows: TGTGCCAGCAGCCCCAGGGACAGGGGCGCGATCTATGGCTACACCTTC. Translated: CASSPRDRGAIYGYTF.

The rearrangement links TRBV7-6 to TRBJ2-7; D may be TRBD2 (6 bases). The ends were cut back, 1 base at V and 5 bases at J, with 15 bases in the middle. Germline CDR1 is SGHVS and CDR2 is FNYEAQ. CDR3 length: 15 residues. CDR3 protein: CASSLEGSWRDEQYF. CDR3 DNA sequence: TGTGCCAGCAGCTTAGAGGGATCCTGGAGGGACGAGCAGTACTTC. Based on the CDR3 plus reference TRBV7-6 and TRBJ2-7, the full variable domain is GAGVSQSPRYKVTKRGQDVALRCDPISGHVSLYWYRQALGQGPEFLTYFNYEAQQDKSGLPNDRFSAERPEGSISTLTIQRTEQRDSAMYRCASSLEGSWRDEQYFGPGTRLTVT.

V is TRBV3-1 and J is TRBJ2-3; tentatively, D is TRBD1 or TRBD2 (5 bases each). CDR3 length: 15 residues. V shed 3 bases and J shed 0 bases, with 10 bases lying between them. Germline loops: CDR1 LGHDT, CDR2 YNNKEL (reference sequence). CDR3 amino acids: CASSHAGGSTDTQYF. CDR3 in DNA: TGTGCCAGCAGCCACGCTGGGGGAAGCACAGATACGCAGTATTTT.

The CDR3 region is CATSDSKQGVTQYF. In nucleotides, the CDR3 is TGTGCCACCAGTGATTCGAAACAGGGGGTTACGCAGTATTTT. This chain uses TRBV24-1 with TRBJ2-3; 8 nucleotides agree with TRBD1. CDR3 size: 14 residues. The germline gives CDR1 KGHDR, CDR2 SFDVKD. Trimming cost V 2 bases and J 8 bases; bases outside gene matches: 5.

The chain combines TRBV28 with TRBJ1-1; D perhaps matches TRBD1 (5 bases). This CDR3 contains 15 residues. V lost 7 bases and J lost 10, with 25 bases in between. Germline V lookup: CDR1 MDHEN, CDR2 SYDVKM. CDR3 DNA sequence: TGTGCCAGCAACTGGGGCGCCAACAACAACTGGGGAGCTTTCTTT. Translating gives CASNWGANNNWGAFF.

This clonotype occurred many times. This chain uses TRBV20-1 with TRBJ2-7; D unclear. This CDR3 comprises 15 residues. CDR1 DFQATT and CDR2 SNEGSKA come from the germline V gene (reference sequence). V was shortened by 5 bases and J by 5 bases, with 22 bases between the two germline ends. The CDR3 DNA reads as TGCAGTGCTGGAGTATCAAACTTGGTTCTCAACGAGCAGTACTTC. The encoded protein is CSAGVSNLVLNEQYF.

The chain is built from TRBV4-2 and TRBJ2-1; 7 bases line up with TRBD2. The V and J ends lost 1 base and 9 bases, in that order; junction bases with no gene match: 15. There are 17 residues in the CDR3. The germline CDR1 and CDR2 sequences are LGHNA and YNFKEQ. This CDR3 is CASSQVAGLGTVAEQFF. The DNA of the CDR3 is TGTGCCAGCAGCCAAGTTGCAGGACTAGGGACCGTTGCTGAGCAGTTCTTC.

This clonotype was seen only a few times. V is TRBV5-1 and J is TRBJ2-1; 7 bases align to TRBD2. CDR3 length: 12 amino acids. V lost 4 bases and J lost 8; bases outside the gene matches: 3. From germline, CDR1 is SGHRS and CDR2 YFSETQ. CDR3 DNA: TGCGCCAGCAGCCGTCGGGAGGATGAGCAGTTCTTC. Encoded protein: CASSRREDEQFF. Using reference TRBV5-1 and TRBJ2-1 for the parts outside the CDR3, the full variable domain is KAGVTQTPRYLIKTRGQQVTLSCSPISGHRSVSWYQQTPGQGLQFLFEYFSETQRNKGNFPGRFSGRQFSNSRSEMNVSTLELGDSALYLCASSRREDEQFFGPGTRLTVL.

This clonotype was counted between two and nine times. The V gene is TRBV15, the J gene TRBJ2-5; 7 bases align to TRBD1. Trimming removed 0 bases from V and 5 bases from J; junction bases left unmatched: 6. Germline loops: CDR1 LNHNV, CDR2 YYDKDF (reference sequence). The CDR3 loop spans 15 amino acids. Written as DNA, the CDR3 is TGTGCCACCAGCAGAGACGTAACAGGGGTGGAGACCCAGTACTTC. Protein: CATSRDVTGVETQYF.

This CDR3 reads CASSPGRGTRDTQYF. CDR3 nucleotides: TGTGCCAGCTCACCTGGACGGGGGACGCGGGATACGCAGTATTTT. The V and J genes are TRBV18 and TRBJ2-3; maybe TRBD2 (6 bases). The CDR3 has 15 amino acids. CDR1 and CDR2 (germline): KGHSH, LQKENI. V was pared by 3 bases and J by 6 bases, with 16 bases between.

J is TRBJ2-3 and V is TRBV5-1, with a tentative D call TRBD1 (5 bases). This CDR3 comprises 14 residues. V was trimmed by 4 bases and J by 1 base, leaving 10 bases between them. Germline V gene data show CDR1 as SGHRS and CDR2 as YFSETQ. The CDR3, as DNA: TGCGCCAGCAGCAGGGGCGAGGGCACAGATACGCAGTATTTT. Its protein product is CASSRGEGTDTQYF.

The rearrangement links TRBV6-5 to TRBJ2-3; D is unclear. The germline V gene has CDR1 MNHEY and CDR2 SVGAGI. The CDR3 loop spans 14 amino acids. Trimming shortened V by 2 bases and J by 0 bases, and 6 bases separated the two germline ends. The CDR3 sequence: CASSYTSSTDTQYF. The CDR3 bases are TGTGCCAGCAGTTACACCAGTAGCACAGATACGCAGTATTTT.

The V call is TRBV5-1, the J call TRBJ1-6; D may be TRBD1 (5 bases). V was clipped by 4 bases and J by 4 bases, with 15 bases between them. In germline, CDR1 is SGHRS, CDR2 YFSETQ. CDR3 length: 16 amino acids. In DNA, the CDR3 is TGCGCCAGCAGCCGGAGGGGAGGGGAATATAATTCACCCCTCCACTTT. Translated, it gives CASSRRGGEYNSPLHF.

The chain recombines TRBV12-3 or TRBV12-4 with TRBJ2-1, with 9 bases matching TRBD2. The CDR3 extends over 14 amino acids. V dropped 4 bases and J dropped 7; count of bases not matched to a gene: 5. CDR3 sequence reads: CASSSWTSENEQFF. CDR3 nucleotide sequence: TGTGCCAGCAGTTCTTGGACTAGCGAAAATGAGCAGTTCTTC.

The chain is built from TRBV7-8 and TRBJ2-7; TRBD1 matches at 7 bases. The CDR3 covers 15 residues. The ends lost 0 bases at V and 0 bases at J; junction bases unmatched: 2. The germline V gene encodes CDR1 SGHVS and CDR2 FQNEAQ. The CDR3 bases are TGTGCCAGCAGCTTAGCGTGGGACAGCTCCTACGAGCAGTACTTC. This translates into CASSLAWDSSYEQYF.

The chain's CDR3 is CASSTRASGRLRVDTQYF. Written as DNA, the CDR3 is TGTGCCAGCAGTACCCGAGCTAGCGGGAGACTTCGTGTAGATACGCAGTATTTT. This chain connects TRBV27 to TRBJ2-3, with TRBD2 matching 10 bases. Germline loops: CDR1 MNHEY, CDR2 SMNVEV (reference sequence). V dropped 5 bases and J dropped 5; count of bases not matched to a gene: 16. The CDR3 consists of 18 residues.

The chain joins TRBV11-1 to TRBJ2-1; 9 positions agree with TRBD2. V shed 5 bases, J shed 3 bases, and the junction held 23 bases outside the gene matches. Germline CDR1 and CDR2: SGHAT and FQDESV (reference sequence). This CDR3 comprises 21 residues. The CDR3 DNA follows: TGTGCCAGCAGCGGCCGGCACCTCGGTCTAGCGGGGATGCGGAGCTACAATGAGCAGTTCTTC. Translating it yields CASSGRHLGLAGMRSYNEQFF.

This clonotype was detected only once. The chain carries TRBV20-1 and TRBJ2-5; no clear D gene. CDR3 length: 13 amino acids. The germline V gene encodes CDR1 DFQATT and CDR2 SNEGSKA (reference sequence). Deletions cut 6 bases from V and 1 base from J, with 12 bases between. In DNA, the CDR3 is TGCAGTGCCACGACAAGACCCCAAGAGACCCAGTACTTC. Translation gives CSATTRPQETQYF.

This clonotype was detected only a few times. The chain couples TRBV7-2 to TRBJ2-7; 7 bases are shared with TRBD2. Germline trimming cut 1 base from V and 2 bases from J; bases unmatched to any gene: 5. There are 15 residues in the CDR3. The germline gives CDR1 SGHTA, CDR2 FQGNSA. The CDR3 sequence is CASSLGAGQTYEQYF. CDR3 bases: TGTGCCAGCAGCTTAGGAGCGGGGCAAACCTACGAGCAGTACTTC.

This clonotype was counted only a few times. The CDR3, as DNA: TGCAGTGCTAGAGGGACAGGCCTTAACACTGAAGCTTTCTTT. Protein: CSARGTGLNTEAFF. The chain employs TRBV20-1 and TRBJ1-1; 7 nucleotides agree with TRBD1. The CDR3 length is 14 residues. Looked up from germline, CDR1 is DFQATT and CDR2 is SNEGSKA (reference sequence). J lost 2 bases, V lost 1 base, and 4 bases had no gene match.

The chain uses TRBV7-9 and TRBJ1-1, with D unclear. V was pared by 0 bases and J by 2 bases, with 13 bases between. The CDR3 is 16 residues long. CDR1 and CDR2 (germline): SEHNR, FQNEAQ (reference sequence). CDR3 coding DNA: TGTGCCAGCAGCTTAGCACAAATACGGATAAACACTGAAGCTTTCTTT. Translating gives CASSLAQIRINTEAFF. Complete variable domain (other parts from reference TRBV7-9 and TRBJ1-1): DTGVSQNPRHKITKRGQNVTFRCDPISEHNRLYWYRQTLGQGPEFLTYFQNEAQLEKSRLLSDRFSAERPKGSFSTLEIQRTEQGDSAMYLCASSLAQIRINTEAFFGQGTRLTVV.

This sequence joins TRBV28 and TRBJ2-1; D might be TRBD2 (5 bases). Germline-derived CDR1 and CDR2 are MDHEN and SYDVKM. V lost 4 bases and J 6 bases, leaving 16 bases between the germline ends. The CDR3 extends over 15 amino acids. In DNA form, the CDR3 reads TGTGCCAGCAGTTCCCCTACTAGGATTTTCAATGAGCAGTTCTTC. Its protein product is CASSSPTRIFNEQFF.

This clonotype was counted a single time. J is TRBJ2-3 and V is TRBV2, with 9 nucleotides matching TRBD1. The CDR3 totals 15 residues. V gave up 6 bases and J gave up 2 bases; unmatched junction bases: 6. The germline CDR1 and CDR2 sequences are SNHLY and FYNNEI. The CDR3, as DNA: TGTGCCAGCAGCCCCGGGACAGGGCCCACAGATACGCAGTATTTT. Translation gives CASSPGTGPTDTQYF. Together with reference TRBV2 and TRBJ2-3, the CDR3 gives the full variable domain: EPEVTQTPSHQVTQMGQEVILRCVPISNHLYFYWYRQILGQKVEFLVSFYNNEISEKSEIFDDQFSVERPDGSNFTLKIRSTKLEDSAMYFCASSPGTGPTDTQYFGPGTRLTVL.

This clonotype has more than one count but fewer than ten. The chain recombines TRBV7-6 with TRBJ1-1; D unresolved. CDR3 length: 14 amino acids. The germline gives CDR1 SGHVS, CDR2 FNYEAQ. V lost 5 bases to trimming and J lost 7 bases, with 17 bases between them. CDR3: CASSPGLIVGEAFF. CDR3 nucleotide sequence: TGTGCCAGCAGCCCGGGCCTAATAGTGGGTGAAGCTTTCTTT.

The chain has TRBV7-2 and TRBJ2-7, with 8 bases identical to TRBD1. CDR1 and CDR2 (germline): SGHTA, FQGNSA. CDR3 length: 16 residues. V was clipped by 5 bases and J by 3 bases; unmatched bases: 12. CDR3 amino acids: CASSPGVGQVGYEQYF. CDR3 DNA: TGTGCCAGCAGCCCGGGGGTGGGACAGGTGGGCTACGAGCAGTACTTC.

This clonotype was counted a few times. V usage is TRBV19 and J usage is TRBJ2-7; weak D call: TRBD1 (7 bases). With 8 bases removed from V and 0 bases from J, the gap between germline ends came to 11 bases. The CDR3 consists of 13 residues. Germline lookup yields CDR1 LNHDA and CDR2 SQIVND (reference sequence). The CDR3 loop is CASQGGFSYEQYF. CDR3 nucleotides: TGTGCCAGTCAGGGGGGCTTCTCCTACGAGCAGTACTTC. The full variable domain, with the rest looked up from reference TRBV19 and TRBJ2-7, is DGGITQSPKYLFRKEGQNVTLSCEQNLNHDAMYWYRQDPGQGLRLIYYSQIVNDFQKGDIAEGYSVSREKKESFPLTVTSAQKNPTAFYLCASQGGFSYEQYFGPGTRLTVT.